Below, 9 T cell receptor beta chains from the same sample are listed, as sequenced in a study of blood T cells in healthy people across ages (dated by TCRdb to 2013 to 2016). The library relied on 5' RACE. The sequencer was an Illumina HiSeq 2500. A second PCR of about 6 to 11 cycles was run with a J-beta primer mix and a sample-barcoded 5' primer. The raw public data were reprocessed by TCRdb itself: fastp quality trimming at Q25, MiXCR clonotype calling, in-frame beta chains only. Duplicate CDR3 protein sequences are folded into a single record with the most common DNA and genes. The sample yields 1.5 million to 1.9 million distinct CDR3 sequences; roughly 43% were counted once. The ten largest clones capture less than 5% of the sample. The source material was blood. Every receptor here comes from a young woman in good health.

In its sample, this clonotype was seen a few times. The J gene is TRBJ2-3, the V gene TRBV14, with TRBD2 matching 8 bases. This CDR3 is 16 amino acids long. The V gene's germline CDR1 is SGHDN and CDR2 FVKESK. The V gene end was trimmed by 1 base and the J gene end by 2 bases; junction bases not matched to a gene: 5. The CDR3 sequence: CASSQVAGWDTDTQYF. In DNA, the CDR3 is TGTGCCAGCAGCCAAGTAGCGGGATGGGACACAGATACGCAGTATTTT.

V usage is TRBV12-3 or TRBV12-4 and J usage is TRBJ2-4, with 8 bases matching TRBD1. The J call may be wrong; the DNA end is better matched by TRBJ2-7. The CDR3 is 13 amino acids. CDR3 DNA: TGTGCCGGCCAACCCGGGACAGGTAACGAGCAGTACTTC. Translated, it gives CAGQPGTGNEQYF.

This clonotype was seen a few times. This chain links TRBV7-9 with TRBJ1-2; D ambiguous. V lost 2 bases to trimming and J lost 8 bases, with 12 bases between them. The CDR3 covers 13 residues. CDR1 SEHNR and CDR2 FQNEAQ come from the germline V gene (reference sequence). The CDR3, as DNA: TGTGCCAGCAGCTTAAAACCTCTGGAGGGCTACACCTTC. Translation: CASSLKPLEGYTF.

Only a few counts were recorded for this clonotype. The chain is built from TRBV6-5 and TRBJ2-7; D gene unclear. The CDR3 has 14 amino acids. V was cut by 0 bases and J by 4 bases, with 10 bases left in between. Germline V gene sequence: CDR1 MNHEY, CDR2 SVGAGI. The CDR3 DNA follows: TGTGCCAGCAGTTACTCGATCTATTCGTACGAGCAGTACTTC. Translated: CASSYSIYSYEQYF.

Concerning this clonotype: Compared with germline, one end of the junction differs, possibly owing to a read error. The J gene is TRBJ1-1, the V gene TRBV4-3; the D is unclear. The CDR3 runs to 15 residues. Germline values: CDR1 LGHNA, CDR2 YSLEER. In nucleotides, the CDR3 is TGCGTCAGCAGCCAAGAGGAGACCCTGAACACTGAAGCTTTCTTT. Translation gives CVSSQEETLNTEAFF.

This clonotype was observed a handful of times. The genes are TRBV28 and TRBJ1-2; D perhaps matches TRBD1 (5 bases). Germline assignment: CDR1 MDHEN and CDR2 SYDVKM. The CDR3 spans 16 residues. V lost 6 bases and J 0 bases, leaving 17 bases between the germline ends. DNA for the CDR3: TGTGCCAGCAGCACTCCCGGGGGGGGATCTAACTATGGCTACACCTTC. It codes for CASSTPGGGSNYGYTF.

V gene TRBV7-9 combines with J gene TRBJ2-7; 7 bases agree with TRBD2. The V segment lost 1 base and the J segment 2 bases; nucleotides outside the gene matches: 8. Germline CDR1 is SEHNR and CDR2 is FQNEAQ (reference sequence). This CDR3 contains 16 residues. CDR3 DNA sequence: TGTGCCAGCAGCTTAGGGGGAAGCGGGGTCACCTACGAGCAGTACTTC. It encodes CASSLGGSGVTYEQYF.

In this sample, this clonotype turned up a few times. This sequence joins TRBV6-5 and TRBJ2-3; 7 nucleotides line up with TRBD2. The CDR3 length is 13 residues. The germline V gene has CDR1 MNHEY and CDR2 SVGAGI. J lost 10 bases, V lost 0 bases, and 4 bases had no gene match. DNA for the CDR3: TGTGCCAGCAGTTACTCGGGGAGGGTGGCGCAGTATTTT. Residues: CASSYSGRVAQYF.

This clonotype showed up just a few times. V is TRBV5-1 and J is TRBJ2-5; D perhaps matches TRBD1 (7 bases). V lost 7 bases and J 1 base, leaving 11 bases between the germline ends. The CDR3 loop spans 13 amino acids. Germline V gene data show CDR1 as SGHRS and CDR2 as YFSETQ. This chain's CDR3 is CASWGDSQETQYF. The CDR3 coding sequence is TGCGCCAGCTGGGGGGACAGCCAAGAGACCCAGTACTTC.